This T cell receptor (beta chain) was identified during a study of cytomegalovirus exposure and HLA in healthy donors. PCR was performed using 60 Vbeta and 13 Jbeta primers. This table comes from immunoSEQ multiplex PCR, and its TCRdb copy is limited to in-frame clones, with some not included. The sample carries roughly 92,000 clones, about 80% recorded once. Findings of the study overall: Most CMV-associated TCR beta chains were later found to appear HLA-restricted. A few V segments could not be told apart, such as TRBV6-2 and TRBV6-3, and were left out.

As to this clone: Its specificity is not known.

The CDR3 has 13 residues. Germline CDR1 reads SGHTA; CDR2 reads FQGNSA. With 5 bases removed from V and 4 bases from J, the gap between germline ends came to 12 bases. The material sequenced was PBMCs. This TCR was recovered from a man in his fifties or sixties in good health and CMV-seropositive. This sequence joins TRBV7-2 and TRBJ2-7, with a possible D match to TRBD1 (6 bases). The CDR3 region has the DNA TGTGCCAGCAGCCCTGGACAGCTTTACGAGCAGTACTTC. The encoded protein is CASSPGQLYEQYF.